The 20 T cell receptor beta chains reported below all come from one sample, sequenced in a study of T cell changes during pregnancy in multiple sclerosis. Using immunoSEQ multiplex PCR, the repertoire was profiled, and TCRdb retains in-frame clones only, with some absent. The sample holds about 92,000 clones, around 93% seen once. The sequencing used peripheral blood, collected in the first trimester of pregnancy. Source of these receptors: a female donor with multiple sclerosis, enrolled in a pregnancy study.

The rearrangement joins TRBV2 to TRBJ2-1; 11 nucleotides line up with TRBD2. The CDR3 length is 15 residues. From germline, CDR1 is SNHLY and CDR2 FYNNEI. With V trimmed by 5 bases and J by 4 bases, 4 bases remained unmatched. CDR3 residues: CASSLAGGLYNEQFF. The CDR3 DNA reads TGTGCCAGCAGTTTAGCGGGGGGGCTTTACAATGAGCAGTTCTTC.

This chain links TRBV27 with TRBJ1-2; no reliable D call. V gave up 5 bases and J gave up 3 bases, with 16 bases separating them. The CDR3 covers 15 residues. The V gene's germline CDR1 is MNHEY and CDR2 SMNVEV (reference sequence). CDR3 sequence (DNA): TGTGCCAGCAGTACCTCCATCGGGTTTGACTATGGCTACACCTTC. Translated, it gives CASSTSIGFDYGYTF.

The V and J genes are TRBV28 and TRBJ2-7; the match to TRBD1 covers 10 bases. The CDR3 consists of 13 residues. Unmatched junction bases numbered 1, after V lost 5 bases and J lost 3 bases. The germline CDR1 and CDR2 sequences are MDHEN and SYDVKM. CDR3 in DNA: TGTGCCAGCAGTCGGACAGGGGGCTACGAGCAGTACTTC. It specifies CASSRTGGYEQYF.

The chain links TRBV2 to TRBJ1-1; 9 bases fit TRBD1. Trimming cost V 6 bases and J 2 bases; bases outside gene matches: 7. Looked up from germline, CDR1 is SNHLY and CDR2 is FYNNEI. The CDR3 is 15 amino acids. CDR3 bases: TGTGCCAGCAGGCCTCGGACAGGGGTCAACACTGAAGCTTTCTTT. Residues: CASRPRTGVNTEAFF.

In DNA, the CDR3 is TGTGCCAGCAGTTCGGGGAGGGCCACCGGGGAGCTGTTTTTT. Protein: CASSSGRATGELFF. The chain employs TRBV2 and TRBJ2-2; 7 bases map to TRBD2. Germline-derived CDR1 and CDR2 are SNHLY and FYNNEI. The CDR3 runs 14 residues. With V trimmed by 5 bases and J by 4 bases, 4 bases remained unmatched. The entire variable domain, with the rest obtained from reference TRBV2 and TRBJ2-2, is as follows: EPEVTQTPSHQVTQMGQEVILRCVPISNHLYFYWYRQILGQKVEFLVSFYNNEISEKSEIFDDQFSVERPDGSNFTLKIRSTKLEDSAMYFCASSSGRATGELFFGEGSRLTVL.

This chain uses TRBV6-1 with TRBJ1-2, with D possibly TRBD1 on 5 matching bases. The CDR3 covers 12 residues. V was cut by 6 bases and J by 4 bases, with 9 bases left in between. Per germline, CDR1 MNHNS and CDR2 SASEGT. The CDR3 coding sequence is TGTGCCAGCAGGGACAACTTCTATGGCTACACCTTC. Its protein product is CASRDNFYGYTF.

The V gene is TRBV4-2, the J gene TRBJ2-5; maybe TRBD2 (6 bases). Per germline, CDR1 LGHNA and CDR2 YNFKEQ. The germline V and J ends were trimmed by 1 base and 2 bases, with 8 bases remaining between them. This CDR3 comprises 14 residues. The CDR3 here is CASSQALAQETQYF. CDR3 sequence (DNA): TGTGCCAGCAGCCAAGCTCTAGCGCAAGAGACCCAGTACTTC.

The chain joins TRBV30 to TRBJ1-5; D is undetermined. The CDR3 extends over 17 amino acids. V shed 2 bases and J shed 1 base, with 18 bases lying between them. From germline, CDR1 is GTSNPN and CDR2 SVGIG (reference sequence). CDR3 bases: TGTGCCTGGAGTCGCAGTCGGGCGGCGGGAAGCAATCAGCCCCAGCATTTT. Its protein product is CAWSRSRAAGSNQPQHF.

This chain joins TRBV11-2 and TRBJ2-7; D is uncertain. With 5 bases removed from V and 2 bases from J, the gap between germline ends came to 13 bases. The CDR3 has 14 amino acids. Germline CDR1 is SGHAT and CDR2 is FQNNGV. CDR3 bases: TGTGCCAGCAGCCCCAGTTCCCGCACCTACGAGCAGTACTTC. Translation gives CASSPSSRTYEQYF.

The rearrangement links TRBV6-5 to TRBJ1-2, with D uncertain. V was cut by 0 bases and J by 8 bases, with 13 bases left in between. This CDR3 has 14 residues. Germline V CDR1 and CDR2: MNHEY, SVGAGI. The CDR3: CASSYSSGVGGYTF. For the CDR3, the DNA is TGTGCCAGCAGTTACTCGTCCGGGGTGGGAGGCTACACCTTC.

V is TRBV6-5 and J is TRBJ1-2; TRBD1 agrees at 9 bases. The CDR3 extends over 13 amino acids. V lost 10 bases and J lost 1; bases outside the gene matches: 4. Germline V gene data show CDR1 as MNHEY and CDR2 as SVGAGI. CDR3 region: CATRTGDNYGYTF. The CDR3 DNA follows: TGTGCCACTAGGACAGGGGATAACTATGGCTACACCTTC.

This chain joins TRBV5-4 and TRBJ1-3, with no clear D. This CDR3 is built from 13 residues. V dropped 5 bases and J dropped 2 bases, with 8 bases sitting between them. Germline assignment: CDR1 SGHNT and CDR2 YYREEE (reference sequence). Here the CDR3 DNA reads TGTGCCAGCAGTGTTGACACTGGAAACACCATATATTTT. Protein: CASSVDTGNTIYF.

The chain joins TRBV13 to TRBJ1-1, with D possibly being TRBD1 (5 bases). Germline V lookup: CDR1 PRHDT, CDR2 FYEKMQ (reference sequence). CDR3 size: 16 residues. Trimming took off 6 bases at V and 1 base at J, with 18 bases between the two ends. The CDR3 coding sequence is TGTGCCAGCAGATTTCAGGGATCCGGGTGGAACACTGAAGCTTTCTTT. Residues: CASRFQGSGWNTEAFF.

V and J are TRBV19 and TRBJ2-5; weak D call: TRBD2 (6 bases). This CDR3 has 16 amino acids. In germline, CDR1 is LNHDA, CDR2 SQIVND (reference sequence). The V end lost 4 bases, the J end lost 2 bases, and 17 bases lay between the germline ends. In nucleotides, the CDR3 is TGTGCCAGTAGTAGGGGGTTGACTAGGGCACAAGAGACCCAGTACTTC. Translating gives CASSRGLTRAQETQYF.

CDR3 nucleotide sequence: TGTGCCAGCAGCTTCCGGGACAGGGGCCCCTATGGCTACACCTTC. It codes for CASSFRDRGPYGYTF. The gene calls are TRBV5-4 and TRBJ1-2; 10 bases align to TRBD1. The germline V gene encodes CDR1 SGHNT and CDR2 YYREEE (reference sequence). Trimming cost V 2 bases and J 4 bases; bases outside gene matches: 5. CDR3 length: 15 amino acids.

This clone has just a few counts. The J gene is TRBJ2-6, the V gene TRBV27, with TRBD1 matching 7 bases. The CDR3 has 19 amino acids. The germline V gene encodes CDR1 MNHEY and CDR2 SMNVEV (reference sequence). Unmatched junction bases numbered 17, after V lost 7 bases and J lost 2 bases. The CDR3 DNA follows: TGTGCCAGCAAGGGTAAAGGGGGCGTACTCTTTACTGGGGCCAACGTCCTGACTTTC. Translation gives CASKGKGGVLFTGANVLTF.

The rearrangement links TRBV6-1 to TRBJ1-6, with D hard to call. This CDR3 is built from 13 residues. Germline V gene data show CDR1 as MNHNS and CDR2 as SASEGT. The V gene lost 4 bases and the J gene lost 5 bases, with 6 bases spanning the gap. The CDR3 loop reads CASSARNNSPLHF. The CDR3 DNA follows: TGTGCCAGCAGTGCCCGTAATAATTCACCCCTCCACTTT.

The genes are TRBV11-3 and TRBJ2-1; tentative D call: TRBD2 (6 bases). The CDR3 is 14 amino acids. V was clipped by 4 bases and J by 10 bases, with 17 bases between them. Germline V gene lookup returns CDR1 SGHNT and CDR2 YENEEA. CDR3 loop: CASSSGLRVGEQFF. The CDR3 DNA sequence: TGTGCCAGCAGCTCGGGACTCCGAGTTGGAGAGCAGTTCTTC.

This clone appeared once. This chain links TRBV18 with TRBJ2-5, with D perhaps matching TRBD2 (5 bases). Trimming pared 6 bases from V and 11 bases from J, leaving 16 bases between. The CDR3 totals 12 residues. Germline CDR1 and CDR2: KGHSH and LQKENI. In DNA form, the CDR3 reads TGTGCCAGCTCCGACCGGGGTCGAGAGCAGTACTTC. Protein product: CASSDRGREQYF.

CDR3: CASQQETGELFF. The DNA of the CDR3 is TGTGCCAGTCAACAGGAAACCGGGGAGCTGTTTTTT. The V call is TRBV7-9, the J call TRBJ2-2, with D possibly being TRBD1 (5 bases). The CDR3 spans 12 residues. The germline gives CDR1 SEHNR, CDR2 FQNEAQ (reference sequence). V lost 9 bases, J lost 5 bases, and 10 bases lay in between.